This T cell receptor beta chain was recorded in a study of blood T cell repertoires in COVID-19. CDR3 size: 13 residues. Germline V gene lookup returns CDR1 SGHDT and CDR2 YYEEEE. Trimming took off 2 bases at V and 1 base at J, with 6 bases between the two ends. Using immunoSEQ multiplex PCR, the repertoire was profiled, and TCRdb retains in-frame clones only, with some absent. The repertoire consists of 210,000 or so clones, with around 78% occurring once and the leading ten covering about 3%. Sequenced: peripheral blood. The receptor was isolated from an elderly woman with active or convalescent COVID-19. The chain couples TRBV5-6 to TRBJ1-1; D is unclear. The CDR3, as DNA: TGTGCCAGCAGCTTCGGGGAGAACACTGAAGCTTTCTTT. Its translation: CASSFGENTEAFF.